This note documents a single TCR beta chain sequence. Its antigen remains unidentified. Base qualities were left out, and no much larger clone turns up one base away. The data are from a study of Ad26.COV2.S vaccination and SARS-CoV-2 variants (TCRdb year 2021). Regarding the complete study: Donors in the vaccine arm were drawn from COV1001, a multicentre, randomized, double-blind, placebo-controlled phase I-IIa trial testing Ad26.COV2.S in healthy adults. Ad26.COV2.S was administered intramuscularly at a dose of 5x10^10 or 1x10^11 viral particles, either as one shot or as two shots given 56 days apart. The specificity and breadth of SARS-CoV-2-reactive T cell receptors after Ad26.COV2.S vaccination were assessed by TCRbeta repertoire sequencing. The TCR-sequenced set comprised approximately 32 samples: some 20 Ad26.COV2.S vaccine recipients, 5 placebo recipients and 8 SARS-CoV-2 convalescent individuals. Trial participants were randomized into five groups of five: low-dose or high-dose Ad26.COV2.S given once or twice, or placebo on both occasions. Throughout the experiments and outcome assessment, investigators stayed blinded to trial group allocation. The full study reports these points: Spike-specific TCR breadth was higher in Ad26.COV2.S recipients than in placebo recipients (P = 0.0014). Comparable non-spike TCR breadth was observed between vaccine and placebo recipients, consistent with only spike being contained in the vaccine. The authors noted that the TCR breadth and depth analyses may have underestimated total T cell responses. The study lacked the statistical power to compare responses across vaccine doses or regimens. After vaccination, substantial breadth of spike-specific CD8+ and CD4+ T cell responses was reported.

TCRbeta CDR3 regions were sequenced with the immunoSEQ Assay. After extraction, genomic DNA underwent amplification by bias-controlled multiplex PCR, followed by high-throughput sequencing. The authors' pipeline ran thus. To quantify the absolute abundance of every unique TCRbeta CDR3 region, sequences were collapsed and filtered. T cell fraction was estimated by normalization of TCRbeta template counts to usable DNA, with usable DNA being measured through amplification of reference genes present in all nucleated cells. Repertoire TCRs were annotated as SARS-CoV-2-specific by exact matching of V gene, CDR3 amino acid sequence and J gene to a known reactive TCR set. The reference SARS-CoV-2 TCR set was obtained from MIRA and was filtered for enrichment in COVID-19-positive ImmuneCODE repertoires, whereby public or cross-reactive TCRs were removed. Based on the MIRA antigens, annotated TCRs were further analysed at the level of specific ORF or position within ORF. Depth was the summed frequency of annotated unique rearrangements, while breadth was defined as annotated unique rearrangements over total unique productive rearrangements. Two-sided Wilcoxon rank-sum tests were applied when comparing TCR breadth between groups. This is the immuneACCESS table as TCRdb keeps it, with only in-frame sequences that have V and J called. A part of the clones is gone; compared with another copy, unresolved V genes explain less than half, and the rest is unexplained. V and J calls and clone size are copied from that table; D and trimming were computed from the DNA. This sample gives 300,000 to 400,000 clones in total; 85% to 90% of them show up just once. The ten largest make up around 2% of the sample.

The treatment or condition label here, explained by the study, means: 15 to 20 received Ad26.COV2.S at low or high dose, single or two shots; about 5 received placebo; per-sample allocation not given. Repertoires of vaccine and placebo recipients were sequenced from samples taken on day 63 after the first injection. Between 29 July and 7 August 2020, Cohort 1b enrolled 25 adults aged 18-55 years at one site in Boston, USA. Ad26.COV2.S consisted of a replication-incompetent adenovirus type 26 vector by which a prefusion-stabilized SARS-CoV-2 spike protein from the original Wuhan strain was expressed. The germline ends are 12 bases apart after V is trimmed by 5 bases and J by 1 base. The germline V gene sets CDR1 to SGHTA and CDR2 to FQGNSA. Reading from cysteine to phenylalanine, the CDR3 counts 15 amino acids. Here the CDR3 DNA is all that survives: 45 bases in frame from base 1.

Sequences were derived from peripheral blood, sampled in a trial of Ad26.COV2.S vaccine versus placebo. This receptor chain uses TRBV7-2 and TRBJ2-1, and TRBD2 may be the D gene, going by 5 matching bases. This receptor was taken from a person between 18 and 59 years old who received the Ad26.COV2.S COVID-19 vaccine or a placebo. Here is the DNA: TGTGCCAGCAGCCTGGCCGGGGAATCCTACAATGAGCAGTTCTTC. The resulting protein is CASSLAGESYNEQFF.